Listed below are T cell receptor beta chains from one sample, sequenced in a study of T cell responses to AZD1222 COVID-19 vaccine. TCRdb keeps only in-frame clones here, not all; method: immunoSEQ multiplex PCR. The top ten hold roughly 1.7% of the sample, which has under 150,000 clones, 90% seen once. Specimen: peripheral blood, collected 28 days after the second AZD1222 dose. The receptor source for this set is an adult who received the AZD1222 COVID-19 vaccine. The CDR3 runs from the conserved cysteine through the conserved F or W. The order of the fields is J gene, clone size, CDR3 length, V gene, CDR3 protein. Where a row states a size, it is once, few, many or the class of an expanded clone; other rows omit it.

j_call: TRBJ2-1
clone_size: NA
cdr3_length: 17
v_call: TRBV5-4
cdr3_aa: CASAGTSGRLSYNEQFF

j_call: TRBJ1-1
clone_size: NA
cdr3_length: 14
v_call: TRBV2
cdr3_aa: CASRQGIMNTEAFF

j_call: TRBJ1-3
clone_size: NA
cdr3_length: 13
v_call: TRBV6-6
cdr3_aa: CASSQGTGNTIYF

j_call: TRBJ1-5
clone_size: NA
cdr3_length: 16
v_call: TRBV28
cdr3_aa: CASSLFPVLSNQPQHF

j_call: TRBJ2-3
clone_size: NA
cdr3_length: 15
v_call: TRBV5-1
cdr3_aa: CASSGGTGGVDTQYF

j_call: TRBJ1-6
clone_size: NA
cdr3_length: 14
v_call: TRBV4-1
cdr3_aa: CASSQDEGNSPLHF

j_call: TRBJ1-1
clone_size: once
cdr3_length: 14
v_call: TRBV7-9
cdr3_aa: CASSQEAAGTEAFF

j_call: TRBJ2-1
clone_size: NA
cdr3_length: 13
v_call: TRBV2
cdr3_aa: CASMGDAYNEQFF

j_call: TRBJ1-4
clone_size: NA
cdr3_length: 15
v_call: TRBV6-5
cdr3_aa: CASSNTGTEGEKLFF

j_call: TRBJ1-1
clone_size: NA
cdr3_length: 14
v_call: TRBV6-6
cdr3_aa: CASSYSRGGTEAFF

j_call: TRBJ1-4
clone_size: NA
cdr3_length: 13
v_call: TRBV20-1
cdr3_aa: CSASRTGNEKLFF

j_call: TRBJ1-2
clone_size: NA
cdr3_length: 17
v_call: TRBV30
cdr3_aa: CAWSPPATGWRVYGYTF

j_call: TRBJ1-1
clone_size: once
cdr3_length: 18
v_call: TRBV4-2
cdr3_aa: CASSQARNRQGVDTEAFF

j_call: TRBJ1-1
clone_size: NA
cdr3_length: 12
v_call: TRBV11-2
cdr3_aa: CASSPNGAEAFF

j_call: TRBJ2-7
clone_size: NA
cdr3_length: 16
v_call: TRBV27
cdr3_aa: CASSFFGTSGSYEQYF

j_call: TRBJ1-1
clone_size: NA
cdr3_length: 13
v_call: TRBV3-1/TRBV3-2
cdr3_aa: CASSQGRDTEAFF

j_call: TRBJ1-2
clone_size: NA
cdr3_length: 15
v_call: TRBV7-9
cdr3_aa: CASRPGTGNSGGYTF

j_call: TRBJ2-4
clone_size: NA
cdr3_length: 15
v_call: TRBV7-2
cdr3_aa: CASSLDRGTRNIQYF

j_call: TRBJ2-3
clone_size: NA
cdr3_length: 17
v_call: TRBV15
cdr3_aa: CATSRGRLAGGADTQYF

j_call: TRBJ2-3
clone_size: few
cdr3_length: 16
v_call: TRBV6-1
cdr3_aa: CASSVPGLEISDTQYF

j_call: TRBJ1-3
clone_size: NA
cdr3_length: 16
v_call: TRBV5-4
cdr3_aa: CASSAAGGLWGNTIYF

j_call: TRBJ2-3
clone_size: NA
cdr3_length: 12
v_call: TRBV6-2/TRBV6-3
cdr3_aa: CASSFSADTQYF

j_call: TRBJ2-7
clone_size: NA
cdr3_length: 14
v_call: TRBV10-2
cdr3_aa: CASSVINRGYEQYF

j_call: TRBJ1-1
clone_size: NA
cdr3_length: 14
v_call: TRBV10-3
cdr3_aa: CAISDFQWNTEAFF

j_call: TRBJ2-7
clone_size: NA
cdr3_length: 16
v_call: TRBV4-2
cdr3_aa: CASSQGLAGGPYEQYF

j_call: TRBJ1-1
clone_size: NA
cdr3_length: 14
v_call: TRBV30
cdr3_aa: CAWSLGRWNTEAFF

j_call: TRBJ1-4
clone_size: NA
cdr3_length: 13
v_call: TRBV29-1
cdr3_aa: CSVLGAGNEKLFF